This T cell receptor (beta chain) was identified in a study of blood T cell repertoires in COVID-19. Looking at the study overall: The analysed material was cDNA or gDNA that came from T cells, B-cell-depleted T cells, or PBMCs.

Germline CDR1 reads LGHDT; CDR2 reads YNNKEL (reference sequence). The V and J ends lost 0 bases and 7 bases respectively, with 4 bases between them. CDR3 length: 12 residues. As handled by the study authors: Amplification of reference gene primers was used by the study to estimate nucleated cell counts. Profiled with immunoSEQ multiplex PCR; TCRdb holds only in-frame clones, not every one. That table furnishes V, J and clone size, whereas the DNA furnished D and trimming. The sample has around 380,000 clones, 81% seen once; the top ten hold roughly 1.2%. This sequence was found in a human donor with acute or convalescent COVID-19. The donor label of this sample is uncertain. The specimen sequenced was peripheral blood. V gene TRBV3-1 (or the pseudogene TRBV3-2) combines with J gene TRBJ2-1; D unclear. The CDR3 region is CASSQERNEQFF. The CDR3 DNA reads TGTGCCAGCAGCCAAGAGCGGAATGAGCAGTTCTTC.